Reported below is one T cell receptor beta chain. Its target is not known. The length of the CDR3 is 16 residues. Germline CDR1 and CDR2: SNHLY and FYNNEI. V trimming: 6 bases; J trimming: 4 bases; junction bases outside the gene matches: 11. Sequenced by immunoSEQ multiplex PCR; TCRdb stores in-frame clones only, minus some. Of under 100,000 clones detected, 95% appear once; the ten largest clones hold 0.69%. This sample is drawn from a study of cytomegalovirus exposure and HLA in healthy donors. The overall study: A subsequent analysis reported that the 95 to 150 validation repertoires were produced on the same platform that had also been used for the 600 to 800 first-cohort repertoires.

Study findings and constraints: Three of the chains that were CMV-associated were confirmed in vitro to be specific for CMV antigens.

This chain uses TRBV2 with TRBJ2-3; 9 positions agree with TRBD1. Sequenced: PBMCs. This TCR was sampled from a woman in her late teens or twenties in good health and CMV-seronegative. The CDR3 is CASRFTQGATADTQYF. DNA of the CDR3: TGTGCCAGCAGGTTTACACAGGGGGCGACGGCAGATACGCAGTATTTT. The full variable domain, completed using reference TRBV2 and TRBJ2-3, is EPEVTQTPSHQVTQMGQEVILRCVPISNHLYFYWYRQILGQKVEFLVSFYNNEISEKSEIFDDQFSVERPDGSNFTLKIRSTKLEDSAMYFCASRFTQGATADTQYFGPGTRLTVL.